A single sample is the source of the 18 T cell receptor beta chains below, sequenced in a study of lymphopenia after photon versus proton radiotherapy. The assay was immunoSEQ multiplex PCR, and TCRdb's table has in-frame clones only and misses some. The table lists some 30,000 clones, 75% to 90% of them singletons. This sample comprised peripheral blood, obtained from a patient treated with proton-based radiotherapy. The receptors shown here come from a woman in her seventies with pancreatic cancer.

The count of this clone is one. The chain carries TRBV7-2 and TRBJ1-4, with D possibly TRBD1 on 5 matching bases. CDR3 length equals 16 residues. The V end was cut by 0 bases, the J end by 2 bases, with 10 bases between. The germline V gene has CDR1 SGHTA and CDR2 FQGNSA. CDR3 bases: TGTGCCAGCAGCTTAGCCGGGGGGGTTACTAATGAAAAACTGTTTTTT. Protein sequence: CASSLAGGVTNEKLFF.

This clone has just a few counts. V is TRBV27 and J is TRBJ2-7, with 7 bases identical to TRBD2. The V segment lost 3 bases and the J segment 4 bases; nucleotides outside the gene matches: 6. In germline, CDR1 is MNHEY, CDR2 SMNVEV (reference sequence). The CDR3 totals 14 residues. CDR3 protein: CASSLEGGPYEQYF. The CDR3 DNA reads TGTGCCAGCAGTTTGGAGGGAGGGCCGTACGAGCAGTACTTC.

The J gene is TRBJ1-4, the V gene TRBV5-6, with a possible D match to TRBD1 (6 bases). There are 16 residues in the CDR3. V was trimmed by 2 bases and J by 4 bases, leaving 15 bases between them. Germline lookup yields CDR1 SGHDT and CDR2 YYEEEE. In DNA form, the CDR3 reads TGTGCCAGCAGCTTACAGGGTTCTGGCCGTAATGAAAAACTGTTTTTT. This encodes CASSLQGSGRNEKLFF.

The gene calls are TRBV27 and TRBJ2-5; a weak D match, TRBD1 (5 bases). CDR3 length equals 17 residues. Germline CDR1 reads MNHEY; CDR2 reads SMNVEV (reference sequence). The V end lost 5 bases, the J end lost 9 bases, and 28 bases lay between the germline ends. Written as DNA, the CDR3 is TGTGCCAGCAGTCAACAGGTGCAGACCTCCGGATCCAAGTCCCAGTACTTC. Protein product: CASSQQVQTSGSKSQYF.

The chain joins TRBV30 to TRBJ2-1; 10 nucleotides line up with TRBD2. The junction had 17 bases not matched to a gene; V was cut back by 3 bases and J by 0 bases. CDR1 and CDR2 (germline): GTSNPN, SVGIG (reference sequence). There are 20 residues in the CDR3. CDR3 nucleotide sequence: TGTGCCTGGAGCGTGACCCCCCGGACTAGCGGATCCAGCTCCTACAATGAGCAGTTCTTC. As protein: CAWSVTPRTSGSSSYNEQFF.

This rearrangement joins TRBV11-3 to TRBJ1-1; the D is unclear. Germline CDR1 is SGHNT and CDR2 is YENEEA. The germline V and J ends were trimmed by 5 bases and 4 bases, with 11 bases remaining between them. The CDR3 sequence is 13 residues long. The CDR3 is CASSLGPGTEAFF. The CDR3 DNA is TGTGCCAGCAGCCTAGGTCCCGGCACTGAAGCTTTCTTT. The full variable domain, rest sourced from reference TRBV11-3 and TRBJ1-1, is EAGVVQSPRYKIIEKKQPVAFWCNPISGHNTLYWYLQNLGQGPELLIRYENEEAVDDSQLPKDRFSAERLKGVDSTLKIQPAELGDSAVYLCASSLGPGTEAFFGQGTRLTVV.

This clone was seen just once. The CDR3 reads CASRPALYEQYF. The CDR3 nucleotides are TGTGCCAGCAGACCGGCCCTCTACGAGCAGTACTTC. The chain combines TRBV6-6 with TRBJ2-7; D not certain. The germline CDR1 and CDR2 sequences are MNHNY and SVGAGI (reference sequence). V was shortened by 6 bases and J by 3 bases, with 9 bases between the two germline ends. The CDR3 covers 12 residues.

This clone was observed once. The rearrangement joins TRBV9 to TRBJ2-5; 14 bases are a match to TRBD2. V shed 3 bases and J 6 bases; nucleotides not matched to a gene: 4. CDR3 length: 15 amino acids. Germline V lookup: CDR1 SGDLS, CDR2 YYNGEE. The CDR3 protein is CASSGGTSGGQTQYF. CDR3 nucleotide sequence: TGTGCCAGCAGCGGCGGGACTAGCGGGGGACAGACCCAGTACTTC.

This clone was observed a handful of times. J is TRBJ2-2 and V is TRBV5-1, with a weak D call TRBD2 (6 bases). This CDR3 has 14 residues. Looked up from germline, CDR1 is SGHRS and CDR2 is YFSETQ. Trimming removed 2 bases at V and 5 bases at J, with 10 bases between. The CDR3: CASSFEGRTGELFF. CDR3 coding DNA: TGCGCCAGCAGCTTTGAAGGGAGGACCGGGGAGCTGTTTTTT.

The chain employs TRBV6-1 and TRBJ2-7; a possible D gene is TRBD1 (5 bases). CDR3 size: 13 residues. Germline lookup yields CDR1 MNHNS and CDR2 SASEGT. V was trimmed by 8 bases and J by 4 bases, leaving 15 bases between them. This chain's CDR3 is CASQAGSSYEQYF. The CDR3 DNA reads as TGTGCCAGCCAGGCAGGGTCCTCTTACGAGCAGTACTTC.

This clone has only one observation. CDR3: CASSQAGTREREQYF. DNA of the CDR3: TGTGCCAGCAGCCAAGCCGGGACTAGGGAGCGCGAGCAGTACTTC. The chain combines TRBV14 with TRBJ2-7, with TRBD2 matching over 8 bases. Trimming took 1 base from V and 6 from J; bases not matched to a gene: 8. Looked up from germline, CDR1 is SGHDN and CDR2 is FVKESK. This CDR3 has 15 residues.

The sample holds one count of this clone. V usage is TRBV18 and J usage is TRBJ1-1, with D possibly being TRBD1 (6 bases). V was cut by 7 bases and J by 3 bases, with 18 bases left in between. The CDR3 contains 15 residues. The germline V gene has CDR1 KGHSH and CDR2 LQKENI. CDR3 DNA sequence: TGTGCCAGCTTCCCGGGGGGGCGCTGGGACACTGAAGCTTTCTTT. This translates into CASFPGGRWDTEAFF.

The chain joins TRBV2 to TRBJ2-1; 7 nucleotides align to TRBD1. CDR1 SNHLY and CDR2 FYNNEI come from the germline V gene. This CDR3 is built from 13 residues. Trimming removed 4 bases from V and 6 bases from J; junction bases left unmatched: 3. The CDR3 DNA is TGTGCCAGCAGTGGGGACAGTGGCAATGAGCAGTTCTTC. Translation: CASSGDSGNEQFF.

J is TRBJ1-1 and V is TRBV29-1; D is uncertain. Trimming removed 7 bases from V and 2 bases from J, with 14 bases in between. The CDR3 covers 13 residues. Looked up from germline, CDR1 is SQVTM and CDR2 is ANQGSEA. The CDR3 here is CSADLDGNTEAFF. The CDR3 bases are TGCAGCGCTGATTTGGACGGAAACACTGAAGCTTTCTTT.

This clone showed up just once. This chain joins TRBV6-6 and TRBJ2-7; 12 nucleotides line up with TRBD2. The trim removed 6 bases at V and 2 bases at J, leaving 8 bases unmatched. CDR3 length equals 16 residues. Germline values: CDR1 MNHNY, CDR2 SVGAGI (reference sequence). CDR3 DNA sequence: TGTGCCAGCAGCCCCGGGACTAGCGGGCGTACCTACGAGCAGTACTTC. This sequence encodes CASSPGTSGRTYEQYF.

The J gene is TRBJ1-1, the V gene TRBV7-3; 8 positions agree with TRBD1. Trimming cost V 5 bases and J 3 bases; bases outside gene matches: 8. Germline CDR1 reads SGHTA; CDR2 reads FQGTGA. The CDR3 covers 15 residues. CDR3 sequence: CASSATGDSYTEAFF. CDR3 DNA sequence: TGTGCCAGCAGCGCGACAGGGGATTCCTACACTGAAGCTTTCTTT.

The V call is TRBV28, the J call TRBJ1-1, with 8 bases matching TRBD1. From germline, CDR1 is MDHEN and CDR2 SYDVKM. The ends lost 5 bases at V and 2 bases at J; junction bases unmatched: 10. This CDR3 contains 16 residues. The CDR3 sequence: CASSPQGARRNTEAFF. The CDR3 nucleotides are TGTGCCAGCAGTCCCCAGGGGGCGCGACGAAACACTGAAGCTTTCTTT.

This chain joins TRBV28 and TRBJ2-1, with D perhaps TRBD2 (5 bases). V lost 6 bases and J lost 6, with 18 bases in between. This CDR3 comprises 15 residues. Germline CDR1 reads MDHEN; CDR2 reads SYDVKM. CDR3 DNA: TGTGCCAGCAGCTTTTTCGGCCCACGGGGCAATGAGCAGTTCTTC. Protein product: CASSFFGPRGNEQFF.